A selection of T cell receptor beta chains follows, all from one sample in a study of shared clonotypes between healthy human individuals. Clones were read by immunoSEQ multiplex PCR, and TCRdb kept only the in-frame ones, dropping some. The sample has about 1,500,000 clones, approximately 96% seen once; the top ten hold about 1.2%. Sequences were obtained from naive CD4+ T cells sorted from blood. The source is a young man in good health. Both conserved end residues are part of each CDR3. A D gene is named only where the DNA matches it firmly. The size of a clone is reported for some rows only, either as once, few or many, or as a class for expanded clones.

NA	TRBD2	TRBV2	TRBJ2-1	CASSGGTYNEQFF	TGTGCCAGCAGCGGGGGGACTTATAATGAGCAGTTCTTC
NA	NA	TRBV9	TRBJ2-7	CASGTGPLAYEQYF	TGTGCCAGCGGAACAGGGCCTCTTGCTTACGAGCAGTACTTC
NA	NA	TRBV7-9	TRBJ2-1	CASSLGPMPNNEQFF	TGTGCCAGCAGCTTAGGGCCTATGCCCAACAACGAGCAGTTCTTC
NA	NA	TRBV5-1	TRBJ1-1	CASSLRDKTTEAFF	TGCGCCAGCAGCTTGCGGGACAAAACGACTGAAGCTTTCTTT
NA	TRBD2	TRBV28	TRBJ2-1	CASSPSGTSYNEQFF	TGTGCCAGCAGCCCTAGCGGGACTTCCTACAATGAGCAGTTCTTC
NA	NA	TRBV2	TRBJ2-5	CASTRSSTQETQYF	TGTGCCAGCACCCGCTCGTCCACCCAAGAGACCCAGTACTTC
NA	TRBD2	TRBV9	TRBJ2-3	CASSRTSGITDTQYF	TGTGCCAGCAGCCGGACTAGCGGGATAACAGATACGCAGTATTTT
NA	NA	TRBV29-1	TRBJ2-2	CSVAGLSNTGELFF	TGCAGCGTGGCGGGACTGTCGAACACCGGGGAGCTGTTTTTT
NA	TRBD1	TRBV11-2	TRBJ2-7	CASSSFTGQSYEQYF	TGTGCCAGCAGCTCATTTACGGGACAGTCCTACGAGCAGTACTTC
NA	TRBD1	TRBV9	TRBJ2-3	CASSVAGTVLTNTQYF	TGTGCCAGCAGCGTAGCTGGGACAGTGCTTACAAATACGCAGTATTTT
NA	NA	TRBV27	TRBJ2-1	CASSLLPREIYNEQFF	TGTGCCAGCAGTTTACTTCCGCGGGAAATCTACAATGAGCAGTTCTTC
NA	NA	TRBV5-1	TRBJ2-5	CASSFLDTETQYF	TGCGCCAGCAGCTTTCTAGATACGGAGACCCAGTACTTC
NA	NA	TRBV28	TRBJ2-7	CASSPPGMGLSYEQYF	TGTGCCAGCAGCCCGCCAGGGATGGGCCTTTCCTACGAGCAGTACTTC
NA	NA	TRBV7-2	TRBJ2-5	CASTEITETQYF	TGTGCCAGCACCGAAATCACAGAGACCCAGTACTTC
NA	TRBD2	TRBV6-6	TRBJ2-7	CASSLTSGRGYEQYF	TGTGCCAGCAGCCTAACTAGCGGGAGAGGTTACGAGCAGTACTTC
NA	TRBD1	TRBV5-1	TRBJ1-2	CASSPGTVGFSGGYTF	TGCGCCAGCAGCCCCGGGACAGTTGGGTTTTCGGGCGGCTACACCTTC
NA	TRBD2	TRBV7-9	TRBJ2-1	CASTLSGRGNNEQFF	TGTGCCAGCACCTTAAGCGGGAGGGGTAACAATGAGCAGTTCTTC
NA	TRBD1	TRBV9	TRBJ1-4	CASSTTDRAFSGKEKLFF	TGTGCCAGCAGCACAACAGACAGGGCGTTCAGCGGGAAGGAAAAACTGTTTTTT
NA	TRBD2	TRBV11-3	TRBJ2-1	CASSFSGRGNEQFF	TGTGCCAGCAGCTTTAGCGGGAGGGGCAATGAGCAGTTCTTC
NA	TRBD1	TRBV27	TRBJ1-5	CASSLQGISNQPQHF	TGTGCCAGCAGTCTACAGGGGATTAGCAATCAGCCCCAGCATTTT
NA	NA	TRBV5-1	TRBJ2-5	CASSLIGAKETQYF	TGCGCCAGCAGCTTGATCGGGGCCAAAGAGACCCAGTACTTC
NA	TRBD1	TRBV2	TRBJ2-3	CASRAGTGGEDTQYF	TGTGCCAGCAGAGCCGGGACAGGGGGCGAAGATACGCAGTATTTT
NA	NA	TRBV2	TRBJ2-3	CASTTGITDTQYF	TGTGCCAGCACCACAGGGATAACAGATACGCAGTATTTT
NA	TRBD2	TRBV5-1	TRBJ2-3	CASSSVRTSGSLDTQYF	TGCGCCAGCAGCTCCGTCAGGACTAGCGGGAGTCTAGATACGCAGTATTTT
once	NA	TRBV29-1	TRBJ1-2	CSVGRDGYTF	TGCAGCGTTGGCAGGGACGGCTACACCTTC
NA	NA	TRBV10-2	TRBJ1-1	CASTLGVMNTEAFF	TGCGCCAGCACACTTGGGGTTATGAACACTGAAGCTTTCTTT
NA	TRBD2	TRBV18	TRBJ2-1	CASSPRTSGRNNEQFF	TGTGCCAGCTCACCCAGGACTAGCGGGAGGAACAATGAGCAGTTCTTC
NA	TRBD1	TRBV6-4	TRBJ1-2	CASSDSRKEATGWYGYTF	TGTGCCAGCAGTGACTCGAGGAAAGAAGCGACAGGGTGGTATGGCTACACCTTC
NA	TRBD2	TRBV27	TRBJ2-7	CASSLFRQSSGGYEQYF	TGTGCCAGCAGTTTATTCCGTCAGTCTAGCGGAGGCTACGAGCAGTACTTC
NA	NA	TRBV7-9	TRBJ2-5	CASSPGGAQETQYF	TGTGCCAGCAGCCCAGGGGGGGCCCAAGAGACCCAGTACTTC
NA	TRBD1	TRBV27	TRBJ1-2	CASSTFIGQGVYYGYTF	TGTGCCAGCAGTACTTTTATAGGACAGGGCGTCTACTATGGCTACACCTTC
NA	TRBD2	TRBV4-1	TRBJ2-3	CASSRGLAGGTDTQYF	TGCGCCAGCAGCCGAGGACTAGCGGGCGGCACAGATACGCAGTATTTT
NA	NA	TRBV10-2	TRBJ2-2	CASKINGELFF	TGCGCCAGTAAAATTAACGGGGAGCTGTTTTTT
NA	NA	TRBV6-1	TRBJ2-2	CASTEVRGGELFF	TGTGCCAGCACAGAAGTAAGGGGCGGGGAGCTGTTTTTT
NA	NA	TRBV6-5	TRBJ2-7	CASSYSGHMTYEQYF	TGTGCCAGCAGTTATTCGGGACATATGACCTACGAGCAGTACTTC
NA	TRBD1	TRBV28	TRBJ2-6	CASSPDRGRPGANVLTF	TGTGCCAGCAGTCCTGACAGGGGGCGCCCTGGGGCCAACGTCCTGACTTTC
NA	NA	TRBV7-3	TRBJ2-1	CASSLFGNEQFF	TGTGCCAGCAGCTTATTCGGGAATGAGCAGTTCTTC
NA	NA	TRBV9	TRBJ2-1	CASSTRTTDNEQFF	TGTGCCAGCAGCACCCGGACTACCGACAATGAGCAGTTCTTC
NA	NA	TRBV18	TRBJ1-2	CASSPFVQGDGYTF	TGTGCCAGCTCACCATTTGTTCAGGGAGATGGCTACACCTTC
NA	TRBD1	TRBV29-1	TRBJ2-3	CSVDRTGLPTSTDTQYF	TGCAGCGTTGACCGGACAGGCTTGCCCACTAGCACAGATACGCAGTATTTT
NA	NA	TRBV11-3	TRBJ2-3	CASSIDGLSTDTQYF	TGTGCCAGCAGCATCGACGGACTCAGCACAGATACGCAGTATTTT
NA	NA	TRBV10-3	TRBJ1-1	CAISRQITMNTEAFF	TGTGCCATCAGCCGACAGATAACAATGAACACTGAAGCTTTCTTT
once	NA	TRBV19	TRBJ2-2	CASSISFGRRNTGELFF	TGTGCCAGTAGTATTTCTTTTGGACGGAGGAACACCGGGGAGCTGTTTTTT
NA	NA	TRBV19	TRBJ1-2	CASSMRQRPGYTF	TGTGCCAGTAGTATGCGACAGCGCCCAGGCTACACCTTC
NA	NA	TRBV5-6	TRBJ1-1	CASSLAGRRGNTEAFF	TGTGCCAGCAGCTTGGCGGGCAGGAGGGGGAACACTGAAGCTTTCTTT
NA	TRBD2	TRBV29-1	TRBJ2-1	CSVTGLAVNEQFF	TGCAGCGTTACTGGACTAGCTGTCAATGAGCAGTTCTTC
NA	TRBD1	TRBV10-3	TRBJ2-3	CAIRDDRGISDTQYF	TGTGCCATCAGGGATGACAGGGGGATATCAGATACGCAGTATTTT
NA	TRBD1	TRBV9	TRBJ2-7	CASNRDSTYEQYF	TGTGCCAGCAACCGGGACAGTACCTACGAGCAGTACTTC
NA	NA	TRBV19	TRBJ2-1	CASSKGSNEQFF	TGTGCCAGTAGTAAGGGCAGCAATGAGCAGTTCTTC
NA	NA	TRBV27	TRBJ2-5	CASTTRGETQYF	TGTGCCAGCACCACTCGGGGGGAGACCCAGTACTTC
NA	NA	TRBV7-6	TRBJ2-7	CASSLAGRGAYEQYF	TGTGCCAGCAGCTTAGCGGGACGGGGAGCCTACGAGCAGTACTTC
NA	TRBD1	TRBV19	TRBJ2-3	CATNQGQGANTDTQYF	TGTGCCACGAACCAGGGGCAGGGGGCGAACACAGATACGCAGTATTTT
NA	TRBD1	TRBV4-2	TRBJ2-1	CASSQGQGLGSYNEQFF	TGTGCCAGCAGCCAAGGACAGGGGTTGGGCTCCTACAATGAGCAGTTCTTC
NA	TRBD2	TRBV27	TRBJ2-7	CASSLAGTSQEQYF	TGTGCCAGCAGTTTGGCCGGGACTAGCCAGGAGCAGTACTTC
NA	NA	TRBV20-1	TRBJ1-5	CSATPGVPQHF	TGCAGTGCTACCCCGGGGGTTCCCCAGCATTTT
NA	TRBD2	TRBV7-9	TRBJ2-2	CASSLSLAGFGELFF	TGTGCCAGCAGCTTAAGTCTAGCGGGCTTCGGGGAGCTGTTTTTT